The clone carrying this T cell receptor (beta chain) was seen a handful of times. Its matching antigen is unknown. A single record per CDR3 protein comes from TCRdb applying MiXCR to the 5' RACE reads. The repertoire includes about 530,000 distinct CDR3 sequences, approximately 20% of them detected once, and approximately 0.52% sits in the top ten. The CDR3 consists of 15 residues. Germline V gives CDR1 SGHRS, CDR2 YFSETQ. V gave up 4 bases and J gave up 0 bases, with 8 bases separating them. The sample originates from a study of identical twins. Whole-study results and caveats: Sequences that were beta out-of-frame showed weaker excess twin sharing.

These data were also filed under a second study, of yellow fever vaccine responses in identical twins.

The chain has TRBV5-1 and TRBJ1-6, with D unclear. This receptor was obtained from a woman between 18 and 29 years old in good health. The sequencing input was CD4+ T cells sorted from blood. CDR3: CASSPVLSYNSPLHF. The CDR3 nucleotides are TGCGCCAGCAGCCCGGTACTCTCCTATAATTCACCCCTCCACTTT.